These T cell receptor beta chains were read from a single sample in a study of T cell responses to AZD1222 COVID-19 vaccine. Clones were sequenced by immunoSEQ multiplex PCR, and TCRdb holds only the in-frame ones, with some missing. The table lists about 130,000 clones, roughly 93% of them singletons. The material was peripheral blood, obtained 28 days after the second AZD1222 dose. The receptors were sampled from an adult who received the AZD1222 COVID-19 vaccine. Each CDR3 is given with its conserved first and last residue.

TRBV27	TRBJ2-3	CASSLSRWVHADTQYF
TRBV11-1	TRBJ2-1	CASSRGQGPYNEQFF
TRBV6-1	TRBJ2-5	CASSGGTSGRYEETQYF
TRBV7-9	TRBJ2-7	CASSGDSYEQYF
TRBV3-1/TRBV3-2	TRBJ2-3	CASSHSGSPDTQYF
TRBV3-1/TRBV3-2	TRBJ2-2	CASYLDGELFF
TRBV9	TRBJ2-7	CASSVGLAGGYEQYF
TRBV5-1	TRBJ1-2	CASSLGGSSYGYTF
TRBV12-3/TRBV12-4	TRBJ1-2	CASSFGSGYTF
TRBV5-1	TRBJ2-5	CASSLLGTLQETQYF
TRBV20-1	TRBJ1-4	CSAQRGRKLFF
TRBV5-5	TRBJ1-2	CASSLAGTPYGYTF
TRBV28	TRBJ2-1	CASSLTSGSLGPSSYNEQFF
TRBV9	TRBJ1-1	CASSVDMNTEAFF
TRBV29-1	TRBJ2-2	CSVRLSLGTGELFF
TRBV6-1	TRBJ1-4	CASSERGAPKLFF
TRBV28	TRBJ1-2	CASSPGQGVYGYTF
TRBV27	TRBJ1-1	CASSFWPVEGKAEAFF
TRBV5-8	TRBJ2-1	CASSLMGTLDNEQFF
TRBV5-1	TRBJ2-1	CASSLQAEPYNEQFF
TRBV7-3	TRBJ1-1	CASSVQGADTEAFF
TRBV6-5	TRBJ1-2	CASSYGGGRYGYTF
TRBV4-1	TRBJ1-4	CASSQGARGGELFF
TRBV5-1	TRBJ1-1	CASSLVAGGTDTEAFF
TRBV19	TRBJ1-1	CASRRATEAFF
TRBV29-1	TRBJ2-2	CSAIWVSGELFF
TRBV29-1	TRBJ2-7	CSVEGVNEQYF
TRBV5-6	TRBJ2-2	CASSSQGRRELFF
TRBV5-1	TRBJ2-7	CASSLATGTGYEQYF
TRBV6-5	TRBJ2-7	CASRRGQGNYEQYF
TRBV7-8	TRBJ1-4	CASRRTLVGEKLFF
TRBV6-1	TRBJ2-1	CASSVTSGSSYNEQFF
TRBV5-1	TRBJ2-5	CASSAGAQGTSETQYF